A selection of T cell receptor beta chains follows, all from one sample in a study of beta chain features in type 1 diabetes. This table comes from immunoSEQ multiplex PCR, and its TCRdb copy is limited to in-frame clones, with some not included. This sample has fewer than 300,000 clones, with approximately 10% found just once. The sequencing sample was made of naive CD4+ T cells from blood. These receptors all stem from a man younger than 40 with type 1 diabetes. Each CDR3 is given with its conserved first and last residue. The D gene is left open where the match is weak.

CASSVVPSYEQYF,TRBJ2-7,TRBV9,.
CASNSRSSEQYF,TRBJ2-7,TRBV2,.
CASTVGGVSYEQYF,TRBJ2-7,TRBV2,TRBD2
CASSQSSPSGGCSGANVLTF,TRBJ2-6,TRBV23-1,TRBD2
CSVEKGKRGDEKLFF,TRBJ1-4,TRBV29-1,.
CASSDAGGFSYEQYF,TRBJ2-7,TRBV5-1,TRBD2
CASSFRQGSNEQFF,TRBJ2-1,TRBV9,TRBD1
CASSPGGSNYGYTF,TRBJ1-2,TRBV6-6,TRBD1
CASSFGADWSTEAFF,TRBJ1-1,TRBV5-1,.
CASSTAGSLSYNEQFF,TRBJ2-1,TRBV19,.
CASRTSGASWDTQYF,TRBJ2-3,TRBV6-1,TRBD2
CASSEALSSTDTQYF,TRBJ2-3,TRBV2,.
CASGRTGENIQYF,TRBJ2-4,TRBV2,TRBD1
CSATHRDEAFF,TRBJ1-1,TRBV20-1,.
CASSDSRRDIQYF,TRBJ2-4,TRBV6-1,.
CASSLDGTRTYEQYF,TRBJ2-7,TRBV5-1,.
CASSYRLREETQYF,TRBJ2-5,TRBV6-5,.
CASSDVWGGLETQYF,TRBJ2-5,TRBV6-4,.
CASSLDRGGDEQFF,TRBJ2-1,TRBV7-3,TRBD2
CASSQDLLAGGIEQFF,TRBJ2-1,TRBV4-3,TRBD2
CASSVGGAGGQETQYF,TRBJ2-5,TRBV9,TRBD2
CSVGPRQGSYGYTF,TRBJ1-2,TRBV29-1,TRBD1
CASAPGHASSGANVLTF,TRBJ2-6,TRBV19,.
CASSRGFADTQYF,TRBJ2-3,TRBV7-2,.
CASSTRPGQETQYF,TRBJ2-5,TRBV5-8,.
CASSLPGTGAGSPLHF,TRBJ1-6,TRBV5-1,TRBD1
CASSLGRAEAFF,TRBJ1-1,TRBV5-4,.